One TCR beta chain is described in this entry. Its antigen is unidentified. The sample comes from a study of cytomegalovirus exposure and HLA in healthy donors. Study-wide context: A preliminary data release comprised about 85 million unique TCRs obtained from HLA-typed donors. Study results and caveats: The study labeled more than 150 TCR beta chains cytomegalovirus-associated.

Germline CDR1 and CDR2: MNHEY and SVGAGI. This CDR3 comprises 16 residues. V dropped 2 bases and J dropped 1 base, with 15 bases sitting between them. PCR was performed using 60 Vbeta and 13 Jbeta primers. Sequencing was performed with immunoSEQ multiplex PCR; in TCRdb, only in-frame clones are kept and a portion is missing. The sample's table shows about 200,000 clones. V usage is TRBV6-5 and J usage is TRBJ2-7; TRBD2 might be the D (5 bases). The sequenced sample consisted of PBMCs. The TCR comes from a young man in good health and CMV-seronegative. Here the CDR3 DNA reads TGTGCCAGCAGTTACGCTGGGCCCCCGGGGTCCTACGAGCAGTACTTC. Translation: CASSYAGPPGSYEQYF.